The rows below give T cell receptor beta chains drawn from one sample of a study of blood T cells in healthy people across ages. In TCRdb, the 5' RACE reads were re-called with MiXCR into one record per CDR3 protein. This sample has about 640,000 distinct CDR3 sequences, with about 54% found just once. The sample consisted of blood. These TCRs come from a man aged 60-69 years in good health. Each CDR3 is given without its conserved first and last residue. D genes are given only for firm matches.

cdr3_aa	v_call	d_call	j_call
ASSSRGQGLLETQY	TRBV7-2	TRBD1	TRBJ2-5
ASSPGQVYGYT	TRBV5-6	TRBD1	TRBJ1-2
ASLYTEAF	TRBV5-1	.	TRBJ1-1
SAHRGPNEKLF	TRBV20-1	TRBD1	TRBJ1-4
SVGEDRSIQY	TRBV29-1	.	TRBJ2-4
AISHGGTGRTYEQY	TRBV10-3	TRBD1	TRBJ2-7
ASSSSVVTYNEQF	TRBV5-1	.	TRBJ2-1
ASSLDPGRTYEQY	TRBV11-2	.	TRBJ2-7
AISSAGGYGYT	TRBV10-3	.	TRBJ1-2
ASSLSAALNYGYT	TRBV7-2	.	TRBJ1-2
ASSLAGDLRDEQF	TRBV7-2	.	TRBJ2-1
ASSLETGGANYGYT	TRBV7-9	TRBD1	TRBJ1-2
ASSPGLAGRTDTQY	TRBV4-1	TRBD2	TRBJ2-3
ASSHRTGGEYEQY	TRBV3-1	TRBD1	TRBJ2-7
ACSPDSGIQY	TRBV12-3/TRBV12-4	.	.
ASSPRTGSGEQF	TRBV2	TRBD1	TRBJ2-1
ASSPQSGDTQY	TRBV7-2	.	TRBJ2-3
ASRRGAPYEQY	TRBV9	.	.
ASSLGDRQGNTEAF	TRBV5-1	TRBD1	TRBJ1-1
ASSDRTPYEQY	TRBV2	.	TRBJ2-7
ASRSQVNTEAF	TRBV13	.	TRBJ1-1
ASSQNPQANEKLF	TRBV3-1	.	TRBJ1-4
ASSLETEKLF	TRBV7-8	.	TRBJ1-4
ASSHGPLYNSPLH	TRBV14	.	TRBJ1-6
SVAPTSTDTQY	TRBV29-1	.	TRBJ2-3
ASSLEGALTDTQY	TRBV27	TRBD1	TRBJ2-3
ASSFGRGGDIQY	TRBV11-2	.	TRBJ2-4
ASSPSPSSYNEQF	TRBV12-3/TRBV12-4	.	TRBJ2-1
ASSLGGQSNEKLF	TRBV7-2	.	TRBJ1-4
SARGLAGGQGTQY	TRBV20-1	TRBD2	TRBJ2-5
ANLVGQLHEQF	TRBV3-1	.	TRBJ2-1
ASSDDRRGSYEQY	TRBV25-1	.	TRBJ2-7
ATRVGSGHDSGYT	TRBV6-6	.	TRBJ1-2
ASSEPGQKETQY	TRBV10-2	TRBD1	TRBJ2-5
AISDREAEGEAF	TRBV10-3	.	TRBJ1-1
ASSLELSYEQY	TRBV11-2	.	TRBJ2-7
ASSEGGKTENIQY	TRBV25-1	.	TRBJ2-4
ASSFEGGGLGTEAF	TRBV27	.	TRBJ1-1
ASSLDRGLYEQY	TRBV13	TRBD1	TRBJ2-7
ASSFGEGLGKLF	TRBV7-9	.	TRBJ1-4